The 18 T cell receptor beta chains listed next were all sequenced from one sample in a study of blood T cell repertoires in COVID-19. The assay was immunoSEQ multiplex PCR, and TCRdb's table has in-frame clones only and misses some. The table has about 160,000 clones, 60% to 85% seen once. Sequences were obtained from peripheral blood. Source of these receptors: a man aged 55-75 years with acute or convalescent COVID-19.

The V gene is TRBV5-4, the J gene TRBJ1-2; D possibly corresponds to TRBD1 (5 bases). From germline, CDR1 is SGHNT and CDR2 YYREEE (reference sequence). This CDR3 has 12 residues. The germline V and J ends were trimmed by 4 bases and 7 bases, with 11 bases remaining between them. The CDR3 DNA is TGTGCCAGCAGCCCGGGGGGGGGTGGCTACACCTTC. Its translation is CASSPGGGGYTF.

The rearrangement links TRBV21-1 to TRBJ2-7; the table names TRBD2, a call not compared with the DNA. TRBV21-1 is a pseudogene segment. The CDR3 length is 17 residues. This chain's CDR3 is CASSNHGVAGNSYEQYF. CDR3 in DNA: TGTGCCAGCAGCAACCATGGAGTAGCGGGGAACTCCTACGAGCAGTACTTC.

The gene calls are TRBV11-3 and TRBJ2-2, with TRBD1 as a possible D gene (6 bases). This CDR3 has 15 amino acids. CDR1 SGHNT and CDR2 YENEEA come from the germline V gene. Between the trimmed V and J ends, which lost 1 base and 7 bases, there was a span of 13 bases. CDR3: CASSLAQGRDGELFF. DNA for the CDR3: TGTGCCAGCAGCTTAGCACAGGGTAGGGACGGGGAGCTGTTTTTT.

The gene calls are TRBV5-5 and TRBJ1-2; 7 bases map to TRBD1. The CDR3 totals 14 residues. CDR1 is SGHKS, CDR2 YYEKEE, per germline (reference sequence). The V and J ends lost 6 bases and 4 bases, in that order; junction bases with no gene match: 9. The CDR3 DNA reads TGTGCCAGCAAATTCGGGGCAGGGGGCTATGGCTACACCTTC. This encodes CASKFGAGGYGYTF.

The J gene is TRBJ1-5, the V gene TRBV27; D ambiguous. The CDR3 sequence is 15 residues long. Germline V lookup: CDR1 MNHEY, CDR2 SMNVEV (reference sequence). V was cut by 5 bases and J by 0 bases, with 11 bases left in between. For the CDR3, the DNA is TGTGCCAGCAGTCCTGGACTCTATAGCAATCAGCCCCAGCATTTT. It codes for CASSPGLYSNQPQHF.

J is TRBJ2-7 and V is TRBV5-1, with TRBD1 matching 10 bases. CDR1 SGHRS and CDR2 YFSETQ come from the germline V gene. V dropped 2 bases and J dropped 4; count of bases not matched to a gene: 3. The CDR3 consists of 14 residues. The CDR3 region has the DNA TGCGCCAGCAGCTTCGGGACAGGGGTATACGAGCAGTACTTC. Translating gives CASSFGTGVYEQYF.

The chain uses TRBV5-5 and TRBJ2-2; maybe TRBD2 (6 bases). V lost 6 bases to trimming and J lost 6 bases, with 12 bases between them. Germline V lookup: CDR1 SGHKS, CDR2 YYEKEE (reference sequence). CDR3 length: 13 amino acids. The CDR3 protein is CASTWDLPGELFF. The CDR3 nucleotides are TGTGCCAGCACCTGGGACTTACCCGGGGAGCTGTTTTTT. Filled out from reference TRBV5-5 and TRBJ2-2, the complete variable domain reads DAGVTQSPTHLIKTRGQQVTLRCSPISGHKSVSWYQQVLGQGPQFIFQYYEKEERGRGNFPDRFSARQFPNYSSELNVNALLLGDSALYLCASTWDLPGELFFGEGSRLTVL.

This clone occurred once. This rearrangement joins TRBV2 to TRBJ2-7, with 10 positions matching TRBD1. In germline, CDR1 is SNHLY, CDR2 FYNNEI. The J segment lost 7 bases and the V segment lost 6 bases, leaving 9 bases of the junction unmatched. The CDR3 loop spans 14 amino acids. This chain's CDR3 is CASRARQGAPEQYF. CDR3 nucleotides: TGTGCCAGCAGAGCCCGACAGGGGGCCCCTGAGCAGTACTTC. Full variable domain (remainder filled in from reference TRBV2 and TRBJ2-7): EPEVTQTPSHQVTQMGQEVILRCVPISNHLYFYWYRQILGQKVEFLVSFYNNEISEKSEIFDDQFSVERPDGSNFTLKIRSTKLEDSAMYFCASRARQGAPEQYFGPGTRLTVT.

The genes are TRBV23-1 and TRBJ1-3; 10 positions match TRBD1. TRBV23-1 is placed among ORFs of uncertain function. The length of the CDR3 is 16 residues. The V segment lost 1 base and the J segment 10 bases; nucleotides outside the gene matches: 10. CDR3 DNA: TGCGCCAGCAGTCAATGGACAGGGGGGGTACGCAGAACCATATATTTT. Its protein is CASSQWTGGVRRTIYF.

This CDR3 is CASTPRKVQGGNSPLHF. CDR3 coding DNA: TGTGCCAGCACCCCACGAAAGGTACAGGGCGGTAATTCACCCCTCCACTTT. The chain has TRBV7-2 and TRBJ1-6; possible D gene TRBD1, 6 bases. The ends were cut back, 7 bases at V and 6 bases at J, with 22 bases in the middle. The germline CDR1 and CDR2 sequences are SGHTA and FQGNSA. The CDR3 covers 17 residues.

The rearrangement joins TRBV10-2 to TRBJ1-1, with 7 positions matching TRBD1. The CDR3 is made up of 15 amino acids. V shed 6 bases and J 0 bases; nucleotides not matched to a gene: 7. Germline CDR1 reads WSHSY; CDR2 reads SAAADI. The CDR3 here is CASSPRDSLNTEAFF. The CDR3, as DNA: TGCGCCAGCAGCCCGAGGGACAGCCTGAACACTGAAGCTTTCTTT.

The rearrangement uses TRBV7-9 and TRBJ2-3; D might be TRBD1 (5 bases). The CDR3 length is 16 residues. Deletions cut 1 base from V and 6 bases from J, with 17 bases between. Germline V gene data show CDR1 as SEHNR and CDR2 as FQNEAQ (reference sequence). The CDR3 protein is CASSLGSGIHTDTQYF. For the CDR3, the DNA is TGTGCCAGCAGCTTAGGCTCAGGGATACACACGGATACGCAGTATTTT.

A word on this clone: The identical CDR3 is also encoded by other nucleotide sequences in the sample. This chain uses TRBV30 with TRBJ1-1; D uncertain. There are 13 residues in the CDR3. Germline V CDR1 and CDR2: GTSNPN, SVGIG (reference sequence). Trimming took 3 bases from V and 0 from J, leaving 8 bases between them. Here the CDR3 DNA reads TGTGCCTGGAGCCCAGTGATGAACACTGAAGCTTTCTTT. Residues: CAWSPVMNTEAFF.

The chain links TRBV5-1 to TRBJ1-6; 8 bases are a match to TRBD1. CDR3 length: 15 amino acids. The germline CDR1 and CDR2 sequences are SGHRS and YFSETQ. Trimming removed 4 bases from V and 7 bases from J; junction bases left unmatched: 7. CDR3 DNA: TGCGCCAGCAGCCGATGGGACAGGACAAATTCACCCCTCCACTTT. It yields the protein CASSRWDRTNSPLHF.

This clone has more than one count but fewer than ten. The chain uses TRBV5-6 and TRBJ1-2, with D hard to call. Germline V gene data show CDR1 as SGHDT and CDR2 as YYEEEE. V was pared by 5 bases and J by 3 bases, with 5 bases between. This CDR3 is 11 amino acids long. CDR3 sequence reads: CASRRYYGYTF. Written as DNA, the CDR3 is TGTGCCAGCAGGAGGTACTATGGCTACACCTTC.

This clone was counted only a few times. The chain is built from TRBV6-1 and TRBJ1-5; a possible D gene is TRBD1 (6 bases). The V and J ends lost 2 bases and 5 bases respectively, with 10 bases between them. This CDR3 contains 14 residues. Germline CDR1 and CDR2: MNHNS and SASEGT. This CDR3 reads CASSEWTADQPQHF. The CDR3, as DNA: TGTGCCAGCAGTGAATGGACAGCTGATCAGCCCCAGCATTTT.

V is TRBV19 and J is TRBJ1-1; D not certain. This CDR3 spans 15 amino acids. V was clipped by 1 base and J by 1 base, with 10 bases between them. Germline V CDR1 and CDR2: LNHDA, SQIVND (reference sequence). CDR3 residues: CASSIAWASNTEAFF. The CDR3 nucleotides read TGTGCCAGTAGTATAGCATGGGCCTCGAACACTGAAGCTTTCTTT.

A few counts support this clone. The chain combines TRBV25-1 with TRBJ2-5; no firm D call. The CDR3 consists of 12 residues. CDR1 is MGHDK and CDR2 is SYGVNS in the germline V gene. Trimming took off 6 bases at V and 0 bases at J, with 5 bases between the two ends. The CDR3 DNA follows: TGTGCCAGCAGCCGGTACCAAGAGACCCAGTACTTC. Translating it yields CASSRYQETQYF. The full variable domain, its missing parts supplied by reference TRBV25-1 and TRBJ2-5, is EADIYQTPRYLVIGTGKKITLECSQTMGHDKMYWYQQDPGMELHLIHYSYGVNSTEKGDLSSESTVSRIRTEHFPLTLESARPSHTSQYLCASSRYQETQYFGPGTRLLVL.